This TCR beta chain is drawn from a study of shared clonotypes between healthy human individuals. The CDR3 spans 14 residues. The germline CDR1 and CDR2 sequences are SGHVS and FQNEAQ. Trimming removed 1 base at V and 1 base at J, with 8 bases between. HIV-negative, healthy adults without recent acute infections or vaccinations were the donors. Everyone who donated was a Caucasian adult who lived in Nashville, Tennessee. The CD4+ fraction was divided into a CD45RA+ naive subset and a CD45RA-negative memory subset. Profiled with immunoSEQ multiplex PCR; TCRdb holds only in-frame clones, not every one. This table has about 2.3 million clones, over 90% appearing once.

This TCR was recovered from a young man in good health. Some clones in this sample may be carry-over from other donors' samples. This chain links TRBV7-8 with TRBJ2-7; D unclear. The sequenced sample was naive CD4+ T cells from PBMCs. Subset meaning: CD45RA+ positively selected. CDR3 residues: CASSLERRSYEQYF. CDR3 nucleotides: TGTGCCAGCAGCTTAGAGCGCCGGTCCTACGAGCAGTACTTC. Looking up the rest from reference TRBV7-8 and TRBJ2-7 gives the full variable domain: GAGVSQSPRYKVAKRGQDVALRCDPISGHVSLFWYQQALGQGPEFLTYFQNEAQLDKSGLPSDRFFAERPEGSVSTLKIQRTQQEDSAVYLCASSLERRSYEQYFGPGTRLTVT.